This TCR beta chain was sequenced during a study of blood T cell repertoires in COVID-19. Some clones are missing from TCRdb's copy, which holds only in-frame ones; the method was immunoSEQ multiplex PCR. The data hold 25,000 to 30,000 clones, with 70% to 90% observed a single time. This clone was seen only once. The TCR comes from a human donor in a cohort sampled during active COVID-19. What was sequenced was peripheral blood.

CDR3 amino acids: CASRRTDGTDTQYF. The DNA of the CDR3 is TGTGCCAGCAGGAGGACAGACGGCACAGATACGCAGTATTTT. The rearrangement joins TRBV27 to TRBJ2-3, with D perhaps TRBD1 (6 bases). The CDR3 spans 14 residues. V was trimmed by 6 bases and J by 1 base, leaving 11 bases between them. Germline V gene sequence: CDR1 MNHEY, CDR2 SMNVEV (reference sequence).